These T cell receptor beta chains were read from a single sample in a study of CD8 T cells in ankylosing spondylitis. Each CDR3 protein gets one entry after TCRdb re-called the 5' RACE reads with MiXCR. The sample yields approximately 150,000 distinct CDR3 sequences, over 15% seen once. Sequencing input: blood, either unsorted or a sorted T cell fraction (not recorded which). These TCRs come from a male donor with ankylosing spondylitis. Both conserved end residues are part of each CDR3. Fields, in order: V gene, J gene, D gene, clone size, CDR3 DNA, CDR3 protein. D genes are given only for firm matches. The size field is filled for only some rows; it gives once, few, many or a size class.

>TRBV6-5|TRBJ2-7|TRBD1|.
TGTGCCAGCAGTTACTCGACAGGGGGTAACGAGCAGTACTTC
CASSYSTGGNEQYF
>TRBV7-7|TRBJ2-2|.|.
TGTGCTAGCAGGACCGATGACACCGGGGAGCTGTTTTTT
CASRTDDTGELFF
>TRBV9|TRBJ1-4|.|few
TGTGCCAGCAGCCACGGAGGCGCAACTAATGAAAAACTGTTTTTT
CASSHGGATNEKLFF
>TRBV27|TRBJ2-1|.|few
TGTGCCAGCAGTAAGCCTCCCTTACTCTCCTACAATGAGCAGTTCTTC
CASSKPPLLSYNEQFF
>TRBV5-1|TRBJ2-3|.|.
TGCGCCAGCAGCTTGGATGGCGGGATTAGCACAGATACGCAGTATTTT
CASSLDGGISTDTQYF
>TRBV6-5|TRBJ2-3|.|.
TGTGCCAGCAGTTTGGGTCATCCAGATACGCAGTATTTT
CASSLGHPDTQYF
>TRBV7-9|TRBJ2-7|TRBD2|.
TGTGCCAGCAGCCCGGCGGGAGGAGTTAGCTCCTACGAGCAGTACTTC
CASSPAGGVSSYEQYF
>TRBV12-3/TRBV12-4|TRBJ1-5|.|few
TGTGCCAGCAGTTTAGCGTTGGCCGGGCCGGATCAGCCCCAGCATTTT
CASSLALAGPDQPQHF
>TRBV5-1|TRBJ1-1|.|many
TGCGCCAGCAGCTTGGGAGGGTTCCTGAACACTGAAGCTTTCTTT
CASSLGGFLNTEAFF
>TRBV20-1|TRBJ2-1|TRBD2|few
TGCAGTGCCAGAGGGACGCTAGCGGGAGGCGATGAGCAGTTCTTC
CSARGTLAGGDEQFF
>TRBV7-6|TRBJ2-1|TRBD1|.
TGTGCCAGCTCCCCGGCCCAGGGGGCATTTGTTGAGCAGTTCTTC
CASSPAQGAFVEQFF
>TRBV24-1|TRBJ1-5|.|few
TGTGCCACCAGTGATGGGTATAGCAATCAGCCCCAGCATTTT
CATSDGYSNQPQHF
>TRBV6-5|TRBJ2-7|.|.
TGTGCCAGCAGTTCCGGGGATCCCTACGAGCAGTACTTC
CASSSGDPYEQYF
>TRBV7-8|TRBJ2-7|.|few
TGTGCCAGCAGCTTCGATCCGGACCACTACGAGCAGTACTTC
CASSFDPDHYEQYF
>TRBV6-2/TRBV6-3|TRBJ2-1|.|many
TGTGCCAGCAGTTACTCGTTAGGACTCTACAATGAGCAGTTCTTC
CASSYSLGLYNEQFF
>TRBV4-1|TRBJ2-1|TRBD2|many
TGCGCCAGCAGCCAACCTTCCGGGACTAGCGTCAATGAGCAGTTCTTC
CASSQPSGTSVNEQFF
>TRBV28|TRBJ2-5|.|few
TGTGCCAGCAGTTCAGGGGTCAGAGAAGAGACCCAGTACTTC
CASSSGVREETQYF
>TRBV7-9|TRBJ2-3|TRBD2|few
TGTGCCCTGCTGGGGCTAGCGGCTAATTTCGATACGCAGTATTTT
CALLGLAANFDTQYF
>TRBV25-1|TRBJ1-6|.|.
TGTGCCAGCAGTGAATCTAGGGCGCTTAATTCACCCCTCCACTTT
CASSESRALNSPLHF
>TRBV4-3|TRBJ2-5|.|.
TGCGCCAGCAGCCAAGATCCCCTATCCTCGGGTGAGACCCAGTACTTC
CASSQDPLSSGETQYF
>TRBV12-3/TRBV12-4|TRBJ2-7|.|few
TGTGCCAGCAGTCCCGGGACACGCTCCTACGAGCAGTACTTC
CASSPGTRSYEQYF
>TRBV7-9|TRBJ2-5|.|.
TGTGCCAGCAGCTCTCCCGGGTGGGAGACCCAGTACTTC
CASSSPGWETQYF
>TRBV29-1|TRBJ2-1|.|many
TGCAGCGTTGAGGGATCCTACAATGAGCAGTTCTTC
CSVEGSYNEQFF
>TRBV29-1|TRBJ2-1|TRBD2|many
TGCAGCGTTGCCGGGAGGGTATACAATGAGCAGTTCTTC
CSVAGRVYNEQFF
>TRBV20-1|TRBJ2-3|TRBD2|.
TGCAGTGCTAGGATGGGGACTAGCGGGAGTAAGTTGACAGATACGCAGTATTTT
CSARMGTSGSKLTDTQYF
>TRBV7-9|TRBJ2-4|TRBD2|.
TGTGCCAGCAGCTTAACTAGCGGGAGAATAAACATTCAGTACTTC
CASSLTSGRINIQYF
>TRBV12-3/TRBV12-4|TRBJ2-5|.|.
TGTGCCAGCAGTTTAAGCGTACTCCAAGAGACCCAGTACTTC
CASSLSVLQETQYF
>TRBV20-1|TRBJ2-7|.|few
TGCAGTGCTAAAGGGACATTTGCCTACGAGCAGTACTTC
CSAKGTFAYEQYF
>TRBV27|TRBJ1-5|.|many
TGTGCCAGCAGTTTTCCCAATCAGCCCCAGCATTTT
CASSFPNQPQHF
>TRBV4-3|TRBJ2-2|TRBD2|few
TGCGCCAGCAGCCCTTCTAGCGGGAGTTCTTCCGGGGAGCTGTTTTTT
CASSPSSGSSSGELFF
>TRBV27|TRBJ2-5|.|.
TGTGCCAGCAGTTCTTTTGGACAGTTGGACCAAGAGACCCAGTACTTC
CASSSFGQLDQETQYF
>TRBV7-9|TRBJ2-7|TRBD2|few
TGTGCCAGCAGCGGAGATCCGGCACTAGCGGTATCCTACGAGCAGTACTTC
CASSGDPALAVSYEQYF
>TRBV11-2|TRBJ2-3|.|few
TGTGCCAGCAGCTTAGCCGGCGGGGACACAGATACGCAGTATTTT
CASSLAGGDTDTQYF
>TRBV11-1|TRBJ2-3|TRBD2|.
TGTGCCAGCAGCTTAGCGAAGTCTTACGGGAGGGCCGCGGAGTTGTTTACAGATACGCAGTATTTT
CASSLAKSYGRAAELFTDTQYF
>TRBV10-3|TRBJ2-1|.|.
TGTGCCATTGGGACCTTAAAATTAGAGCAGTTCTTC
CAIGTLKLEQFF
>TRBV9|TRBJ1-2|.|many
TGTGCCAGCAGCGTAGACAGCTCTAATTATGGCTACACCTTC
CASSVDSSNYGYTF
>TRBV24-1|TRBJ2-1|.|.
TGTGCCACCAGTGATTTTCCGAAGCTGGCCCAAAGGAGCTCCTACAATGAGCAGTTCTTC
CATSDFPKLAQRSSYNEQFF
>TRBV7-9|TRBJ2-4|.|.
TGTGCCAGCAGCTATCTGGGAGCGTCCAAAAACATTCAGTACTTC
CASSYLGASKNIQYF
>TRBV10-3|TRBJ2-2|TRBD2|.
TGTGCCATCAGTGAGGCAGTAGCGGGGTACACCGGGGAGCTGTTTTTT
CAISEAVAGYTGELFF
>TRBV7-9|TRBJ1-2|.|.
TGTGCCAGCAGCTTACTCTATGGCTACACCTTC
CASSLLYGYTF
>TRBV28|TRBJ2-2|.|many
TGTGCCAGCAGTTCTTACCCCAGGGTCGGAACCGGGGAGCTGTTTTTT
CASSSYPRVGTGELFF
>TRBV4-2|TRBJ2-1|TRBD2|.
TGTGCCAGCAGCCAGGGGGGACTAGCGCAGTTCAATGAGCAGTTCTTC
CASSQGGLAQFNEQFF
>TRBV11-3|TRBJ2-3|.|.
TGTGCCAGCAGTTTTCAAGCGGGTAGAACCGTAACCGGTACGCAGTATTTT
CASSFQAGRTVTGTQYF
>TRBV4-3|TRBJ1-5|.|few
TGCGCCAGCAGCCAAGATAGGGGGTTTCAGCCCCAGCATTTT
CASSQDRGFQPQHF
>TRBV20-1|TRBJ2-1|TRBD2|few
TGCAGTGCTAGAGTATTAGCGGGACGCAATGAGCAGTTCTTC
CSARVLAGRNEQFF
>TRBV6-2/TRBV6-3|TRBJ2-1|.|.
TGTGCCAGCAGCCTAAACGGGCCATACCGAATCTACAATGAGCAGTTCTTC
CASSLNGPYRIYNEQFF
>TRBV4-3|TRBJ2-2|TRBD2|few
TGCGCCAGCAGCCAAGATCAAGGCGGGAGACTAACCGGGGAGCTGTTTTTT
CASSQDQGGRLTGELFF
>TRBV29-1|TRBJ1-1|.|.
TGCAGCGTTGCCCAGTGGACTGAAGCTTTCTTT
CSVAQWTEAFF
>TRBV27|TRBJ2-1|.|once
TGTGCCAGCAGACGGGACCTAGACAATGAGCAGTTCTTC
CASRRDLDNEQFF
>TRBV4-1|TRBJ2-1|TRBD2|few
TGCGCCAGCAGCCTGACTAGCGGGAGGATTCGTGAGCAGTTCTTC
CASSLTSGRIREQFF
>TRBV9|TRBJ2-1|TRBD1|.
TGTGCCAGCAGCGTAGATGGTGGACAGGGTTCTATCAATGAGCAGTTCTTC
CASSVDGGQGSINEQFF
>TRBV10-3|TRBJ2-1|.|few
TGTGCCATCAGTGATGGGGTGGCTAGCACAGACAATGAGCAGTTCTTC
CAISDGVASTDNEQFF
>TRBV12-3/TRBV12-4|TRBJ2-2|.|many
TGTGCCAGCAGTTTCACTTTGGCCGGGGAGCTGTTTTTT
CASSFTLAGELFF
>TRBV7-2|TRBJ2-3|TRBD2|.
TGTGCCAGCAGCTTAGGTCGCCGGGAGGCGGGAGATACGCAGTATTTT
CASSLGRREAGDTQYF
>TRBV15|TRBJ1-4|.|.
TGTGCCACCAGCGGATACAGGGAGGTACTGTTTTTT
CATSGYREVLFF